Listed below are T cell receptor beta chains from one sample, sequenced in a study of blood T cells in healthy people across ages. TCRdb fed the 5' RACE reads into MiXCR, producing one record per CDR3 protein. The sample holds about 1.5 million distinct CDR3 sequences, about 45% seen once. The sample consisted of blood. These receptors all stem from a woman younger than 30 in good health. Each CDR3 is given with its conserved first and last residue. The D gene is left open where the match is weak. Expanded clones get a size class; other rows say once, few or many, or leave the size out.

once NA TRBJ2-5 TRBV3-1 CASSQGFAGTGEETQYF TGTGCCAGCAGCCAAGGTTTCGCGGGGACGGGAGAAGAGACCCAGTACTTC
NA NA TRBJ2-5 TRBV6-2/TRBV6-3 CASSRQELETQYF TGTGCCAGCAGTAGACAGGAATTGGAGACCCAGTACTTC
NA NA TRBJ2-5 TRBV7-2 CASSFSGVKETQYF TGTGCCAGCAGCTTTTCGGGAGTCAAAGAGACCCAGTACTTC
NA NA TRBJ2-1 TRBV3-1 CAISSDNEQFF TGTGCCATCAGCTCTGACAATGAGCAGTTCTTC
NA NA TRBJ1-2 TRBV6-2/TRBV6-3 CASSNRDTYFYGYTF TGTGCCAGCAGTAACCGGGACACGTATTTCTATGGCTACACCTTC
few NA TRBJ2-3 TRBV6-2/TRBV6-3 CASRARGRLDTQYF TGTGCCAGCCGCGCTAGAGGGCGGTTAGATACGCAGTATTTT
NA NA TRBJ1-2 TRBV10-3 CAISEDWGGHGYTF TGTGCCATCAGTGAGGACTGGGGAGGGCATGGCTACACCTTC
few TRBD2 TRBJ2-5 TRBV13 CASSSWAGVKETQYF TGTGCCAGCAGCTCGTGGGCGGGAGTAAAAGAGACCCAGTACTTC
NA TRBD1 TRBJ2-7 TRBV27 CASSMYGTGNEQYF TGTGCCAGCAGTATGTACGGGACAGGGAACGAGCAGTACTTC
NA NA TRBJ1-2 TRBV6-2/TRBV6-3 CASSYPGTDGYTF TGTGCCAGCAGTTACCCCGGGACGGATGGCTACACCTTC
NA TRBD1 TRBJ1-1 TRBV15 CATRRGADRPMSTEAFF TGTGCCACCAGAAGAGGGGCGGACAGGCCTATGAGCACTGAAGCTTTCTTT
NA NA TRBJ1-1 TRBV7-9 CASSTHRTLNTEAFF TGTGCCAGCAGCACCCACCGGACCCTGAACACTGAAGCTTTCTTT
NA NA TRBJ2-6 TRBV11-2 CASSLLWSGANVLTF TGTGCCAGCAGCTTACTATGGTCTGGGGCCAACGTCCTGACTTTC
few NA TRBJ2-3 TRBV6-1 CASSRGVWGGGTDTQYF TGTGCCAGCAGCCGCGGGGTTTGGGGAGGAGGCACAGATACGCAGTATTTT
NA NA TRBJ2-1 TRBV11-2 CASSLFLGVAEQFF TGTGCCAGCAGCTTATTCTTAGGTGTTGCTGAGCAGTTCTTC
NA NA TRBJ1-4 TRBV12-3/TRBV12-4 CASRGKAKEKLFF TGTGCCAGCAGGGGCAAGGCTAAGGAAAAACTGTTTTTT
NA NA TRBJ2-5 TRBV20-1 CSARERTSVPETQYF TGCAGTGCTAGAGAAAGGACATCCGTTCCGGAGACCCAGTACTTC
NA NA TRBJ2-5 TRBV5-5 CASSFYPGLETQYF TGTGCCAGCAGCTTTTATCCTGGCCTGGAGACCCAGTACTTC
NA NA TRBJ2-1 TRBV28 CASDNTYNEQFF TGTGCCTCGGACAATACCTACAATGAGCAGTTCTTC
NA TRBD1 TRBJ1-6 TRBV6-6 CASSRQGSALPLHF TGTGCCAGCAGTAGACAGGGGTCAGCTTTACCCCTCCACTTT
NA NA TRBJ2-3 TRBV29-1 CSVALRGAGTQYF TGCAGCGTTGCTCTCCGGGGGGCAGGTACGCAGTATTTT
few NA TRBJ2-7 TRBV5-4 CASSSRDGWGHEQYF TGTGCCAGCAGCTCCCGGGACGGGTGGGGCCATGAGCAGTACTTC
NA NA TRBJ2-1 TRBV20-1 CSARENNEQFF TGCAGTGCTCGAGAGAACAATGAGCAGTTCTTC
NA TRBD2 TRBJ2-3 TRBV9 CVSSVGTSGTDTQYF TGTGTCAGCAGCGTAGGAACTAGCGGGACAGATACGCAGTATTTT
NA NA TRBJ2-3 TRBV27 CASMGSDTQYF TGTGCCAGCATGGGCTCTGATACGCAGTATTTT
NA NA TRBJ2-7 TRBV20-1 CSAWTGTRGGYEQYF TGCAGTGCCTGGACCGGGACCCGAGGGGGCTACGAGCAGTACTTC
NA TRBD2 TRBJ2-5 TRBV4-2 CASSQDTGGVDEQYF TGTGCCAGCAGCCAAGATACGGGAGGTGTTGATGAGCAGTACTTC
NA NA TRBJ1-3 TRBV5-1 CASSLVQGVNPGNTIYF TGCGCCAGCAGCTTGGTCCAGGGCGTGAATCCTGGAAACACCATATATTTT
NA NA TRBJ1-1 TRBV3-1 CASRPREWTVSNTEAFF TGTGCCAGCAGGCCAAGGGAGTGGACAGTCTCTAACACTGAAGCTTTCTTT
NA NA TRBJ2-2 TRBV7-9 CASSLGDRNTGELFF TGTGCCAGCAGCTTAGGCGACAGGAACACCGGGGAGCTGTTTTTT
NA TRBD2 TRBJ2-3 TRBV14 CASSQAFGLAGGDTQYF TGTGCCAGCAGCCAAGCCTTTGGACTAGCGGGAGGAGATACGCAGTATTTT